This is a list of T cell receptor beta chains from one sample in a study of tumor-infiltrating lymphocytes in localized non-small cell lung cancer. Assay used: immunoSEQ multiplex PCR; TCRdb lists only in-frame clones, some missing. Here the sample spans about 13,000 clones, 68% being singletons. The sample taken for sequencing was lung tumor tissue. All receptors come from a human donor with non-small cell lung cancer. The CDR3 runs from the conserved cysteine through the conserved F or W. The order of the fields is CDR3 protein, V gene, J gene.

CASSPGQDVETQYF	TRBV7-7	TRBJ2-5
CASSVALDEQFF	TRBV9	TRBJ2-1
CASSLDTNGANVLTF	TRBV5-4	TRBJ2-6
CASSLDSSRETQYF	TRBV5-4	TRBJ2-5
CASSELDTQYF	TRBV10-1	TRBJ2-3
CASSTQFTQGPTEAFF	TRBV5-5	TRBJ1-1
CASSQDRPGTSGFSSYNEQFF	TRBV4-1	TRBJ2-1
CASSLPAGGLDEQYF	TRBV5-1	TRBJ2-7
CASSLRGPNTEAFF	TRBV11-2	TRBJ1-1
CASSQGGGGEYNEQFF	TRBV9	TRBJ2-1
CASRDRDEQYF	TRBV2	TRBJ2-7
CASSGGVGDYYGYTF	TRBV7-9	TRBJ1-2
CASHQGGSGANVLTF	TRBV19	TRBJ2-6
CASSLAGGPRETQYF	TRBV19	TRBJ2-5
CASSEVFVRPRAYEQYF	TRBV6-1	TRBJ2-7
CASSLGGGVGQPQHF	TRBV7-2	TRBJ1-5
CASSLWTGRANYGYTF	TRBV18	TRBJ1-2
CASSLQGAAYGYTF	TRBV27	TRBJ1-2
CASSQRIVGTNYGYTF	TRBV4-2	TRBJ1-2
CASSPDTDTEAFF	TRBV7-9	TRBJ1-1
CSASTGTANTEAFF	TRBV29-1	TRBJ1-1
CASSRTSGTDTQYF	TRBV2	TRBJ2-3
CAVGGYSNQPQHF	TRBV7-2	TRBJ1-5
CASSYSQGGSNYGYTF	TRBV6-6	TRBJ1-2
CASSQGLNTEAFF	TRBV2	TRBJ1-1
CASTLTSGSTDTQYF	TRBV7-9	TRBJ2-3
CASSLGANQPQHF	TRBV5-1	TRBJ1-5
CASSLGPNEKLFF	TRBV13	TRBJ1-4
CASSRRQGFSNEQFF	TRBV11-3	TRBJ2-1
CASSVNGLSEQYF	TRBV5-1	TRBJ2-7
CASTSQHGNTIYF	TRBV2	TRBJ1-3
CASTLGGTSGGYEQYF	TRBV5-1	TRBJ2-7
CASSVQGVDTGELFF	TRBV7-6	TRBJ2-2
CASSLEAGQNINTIYF	TRBV5-6	TRBJ1-3
CASSLVAGGRTDTQYF	TRBV5-1	TRBJ2-3
CSVYSGQGDEQYF	TRBV29-1	TRBJ2-7
CASSRQGIDQPQHF	TRBV7-4	TRBJ1-5
CASSTALTGTDEQYF	TRBV7-9	TRBJ2-7
CASSEMGLAGVQPQHF	TRBV2	TRBJ1-5
CASRDRVLQPQHF	TRBV2	TRBJ1-5
CASSSQGAGANVLTF	TRBV5-1	TRBJ2-6
CASTRTGGRQPQHF	TRBV6-1	TRBJ1-5